This TCR beta chain was recovered during a study of blood T cell repertoires in COVID-19. Study details: PBMCs, B-cell-depleted T cells, or T cells were the source of the cDNA or gDNA that made up the material.

The method was immunoSEQ multiplex PCR; TCRdb's version includes in-frame clones alone and lacks a portion of them. Among approximately 330,000 clones listed, over 80% were seen once. The germline CDR1 and CDR2 sequences are MNHEY and SMNVEV (reference sequence). Trimming stripped 4 bases from V and 7 bases from J, with 13 bases between. This CDR3 has 13 residues. The receptor was derived from a man aged 25 to 40 with COVID-19, enrolled during active disease. This rearrangement joins TRBV27 to TRBJ1-2, with D unclear. The sequenced sample was peripheral blood. The CDR3 DNA sequence: TGTGCCAGCAGTTGGGAGGTTGGGTCTGGCTACACCTTC. Its translation: CASSWEVGSGYTF.